Listed here are 20 T cell receptor beta chains from one sample, sequenced in a study of regulatory and conventional T cells in RAG deficiency. Blood CD4+ CD25-low CD127-high conventional T cells supplied the genomic DNA template. Only in-frame clones appear in the TCRdb table, and some are missing; sequencing was by immunoSEQ multiplex PCR. Seen here are more than 35,000 clones, over 80% observed once, and the top ten hold roughly 0.51%. These data were also reused for a study on regulatory T cells. From that study: The primer mix had 52 TRBV and 13 TRBJ primers.

The source material was CD4+ effector T cells sorted from blood. The receptor source for this set is a human donor in good health.

The rearrangement uses TRBV14 and TRBJ2-5; no clear D gene. CDR3 length: 13 amino acids. Deletions cut 0 bases from V and 4 bases from J, with 6 bases between. The germline V gene has CDR1 SGHDN and CDR2 FVKESK. The CDR3 DNA reads TGTGCCAGCAGCCAAGATTGGAGAGAGACCCAGTACTTC. Translation: CASSQDWRETQYF.

The chain joins TRBV5-4 to TRBJ2-3; 10 nucleotides align to TRBD2. Per germline, CDR1 SGHNT and CDR2 YYREEE (reference sequence). With 0 bases clipped from V and 1 base from J, the junction kept 8 bases outside the gene matches. The CDR3 has 18 amino acids. CDR3 DNA: TGTGCCAGCAGCTTGGGTTCCCTAGCGGGAGTGGGCACAGATACGCAGTATTTT. Protein product: CASSLGSLAGVGTDTQYF.

This clone was seen a single time. V usage is TRBV28 and J usage is TRBJ1-4; no definite D call. Trimming took 3 bases from V and 0 from J, leaving 23 bases between them. The V gene's germline CDR1 is MDHEN and CDR2 SYDVKM. The CDR3 has 20 residues. The CDR3 protein is CASSFGLFRLGTATNEKLFF. The CDR3 coding sequence is TGTGCCAGCAGTTTCGGTCTGTTTCGGTTGGGAACTGCAACTAATGAAAAACTGTTTTTT.

This chain joins TRBV28 and TRBJ1-5, with D maybe TRBD1 (5 bases). This CDR3 has 15 residues. Looked up from germline, CDR1 is MDHEN and CDR2 is SYDVKM. Trimming pared 4 bases from V and 1 base from J, leaving 11 bases between. The CDR3 coding sequence is TGTGCCAGCAGTTCCGGGACTTGGAGCAATCAGCCCCAGCATTTT. It encodes CASSSGTWSNQPQHF. The whole variable domain, filled in from reference TRBV28 and TRBJ1-5, reads DVKVTQSSRYLVKRTGEKVFLECVQDMDHENMFWYRQDPGLGLRLIYFSYDVKMKEKGDIPEGYSVSREKKERFSLILESASTNQTSMYLCASSSGTWSNQPQHFGDGTRLSIL.

The CDR3 loop reads CASTKPGPPYEQYF. For the CDR3, the DNA is TGTGCCAGCACGAAACCGGGGCCTCCCTACGAGCAGTACTTC. The chain links TRBV27 to TRBJ2-7; D may be TRBD1 or TRBD2 (5 bases each). V dropped 7 bases and J dropped 2 bases, with 15 bases sitting between them. The CDR3 sequence is 14 residues long. In germline, CDR1 is MNHEY, CDR2 SMNVEV (reference sequence).

The V gene is TRBV18, the J gene TRBJ1-1; D is perhaps TRBD1 (5 bases). CDR1 and CDR2 (germline): KGHSH, LQKENI. This CDR3 region has 16 residues. Trimming shortened V by 6 bases and J by 4 bases, and 21 bases separated the two germline ends. The CDR3 here is CASSLQQDYGGTEAFF. The CDR3 DNA reads as TGTGCCAGCTCCCTCCAACAGGACTATGGTGGCACTGAAGCTTTCTTT.

The V and J genes are TRBV5-6 and TRBJ1-2; D is ambiguous. The CDR3 loop spans 13 amino acids. Germline CDR1 SGHDT, CDR2 YYEEEE. Trimming removed 4 bases at V and 3 bases at J, with 10 bases between. The CDR3 region has the DNA TGTGCCAGCAGCATAAGACGGTACTATGGCTACACCTTC. This encodes CASSIRRYYGYTF. Drawing the rest from reference TRBV5-6 and TRBJ1-2, the complete variable domain is DAGVTQSPTHLIKTRGQQVTLRCSPKSGHDTVSWYQQALGQGPQFIFQYYEEEERQRGNFPDRFSGHQFPNYSSELNVNALLLGDSALYLCASSIRRYYGYTFGSGTRLTVV.

The chain combines TRBV6-6 with TRBJ1-5; the match to TRBD1 covers 9 bases. The CDR3 is 15 residues long. Per the germline V gene, CDR1 is MNHNY and CDR2 is SVGAGI (reference sequence). The CDR3 DNA sequence: TGTGCGGGCGGTGGGGACAGGGACAGCAATCAGCCCCAGCATTTT. Its protein is CAGGGDRDSNQPQHF.

The chain couples TRBV10-2 to TRBJ2-1; TRBD2 agrees at 11 bases. The V gene end was trimmed by 4 bases and the J gene end by 10 bases; junction bases not matched to a gene: 6. Per the germline V gene, CDR1 is WSHSY and CDR2 is SAAADI. The CDR3 is made up of 14 amino acids. Here the CDR3 reads CASSVSGRDGEQFF. The DNA for the CDR3 is TGCGCCAGCAGTGTTAGCGGGAGGGACGGGGAGCAGTTCTTC.

This clone was found once. The rearrangement uses TRBV7-2 and TRBJ1-6, with TRBD1 as a possible D gene (5 bases). CDR1 and CDR2 from the germline V gene are SGHTA and FQGNSA. V lost 11 bases to trimming and J lost 0 bases, with 11 bases between them. The CDR3 runs 14 residues. CDR3 DNA sequence: TGTGCCTCCCGGGGGAGCTCCTATAATTCACCCCTCCACTTT. As protein: CASRGSSYNSPLHF.

Here the CDR3 reads CASSRPLGGGQNTEAFF. DNA of the CDR3: TGTGCCAGCAGCCGCCCGTTAGGAGGGGGGCAGAACACTGAAGCTTTCTTT. The chain recombines TRBV4-2 with TRBJ1-1; TRBD1 might be the D (6 bases). The germline V and J ends were trimmed by 4 bases and 1 base, with 19 bases remaining between them. Germline V gene lookup returns CDR1 LGHNA and CDR2 YNFKEQ. The CDR3 sequence is 17 residues long.

The chain recombines TRBV30 with TRBJ2-7, with 8 positions matching TRBD2. Germline assignment: CDR1 GTSNPN and CDR2 SVGIG (reference sequence). The CDR3 length is 16 residues. V shed 0 bases, J shed 2 bases, and the junction held 9 bases outside the gene matches. The CDR3 sequence: CAWSVGAGGIPYEQYF. DNA of the CDR3: TGTGCCTGGAGTGTCGGTGCGGGAGGAATCCCCTACGAGCAGTACTTC.

This sequence joins TRBV7-9 and TRBJ1-1; tentatively, D is TRBD1 (5 bases). V shed 1 base and J shed 4 bases, with 10 bases lying between them. The V gene's germline CDR1 is SEHNR and CDR2 FQNEAQ (reference sequence). This CDR3 has 14 amino acids. CDR3 bases: TGTGCCAGCAGCTTAGTGGGCAGGGCCACTGAAGCTTTCTTT. This encodes CASSLVGRATEAFF.

The V call is TRBV2, the J call TRBJ1-5, with 7 bases identical to TRBD1. The CDR3 spans 14 residues. In germline, CDR1 is SNHLY, CDR2 FYNNEI. V lost 7 bases and J lost 2; bases outside the gene matches: 5. For the CDR3, the DNA is TGTGCCAGCAAGAAGGGGGCAGGCAATCAGCCCCAGCATTTT. It encodes CASKKGAGNQPQHF.

The chain joins TRBV25-1 to TRBJ1-2; D not resolved. Germline values: CDR1 MGHDK, CDR2 SYGVNS. CDR3 length: 12 residues. V gave up 2 bases and J gave up 7 bases, with 8 bases separating them. CDR3: CASSELWSGYTF. The CDR3 DNA reads TGTGCCAGCAGTGAACTCTGGTCTGGCTACACCTTC.

This clone occurred a few times. CDR3 sequence (DNA): TGTGCCAGCAGTTACTCGGGTGTTAGCAATCAGCCCCAGCATTTT. This sequence encodes CASSYSGVSNQPQHF. This chain links TRBV6-5 with TRBJ1-5; D remains ambiguous. Germline assignment: CDR1 MNHEY and CDR2 SVGAGI. With 0 bases removed from V and 0 bases from J, the gap between germline ends came to 6 bases. This CDR3 has 15 amino acids.

J is TRBJ2-7 and V is TRBV29-1; the D is unclear. Deletions cut 4 bases from V and 4 bases from J, with 17 bases between. CDR1 SQVTM and CDR2 ANQGSEA come from the germline V gene. This CDR3 has 14 amino acids. The CDR3 DNA follows: TGCAGCGTTGTTGAAGGAAAACGAATTTACGAGCAGTACTTC. It codes for CSVVEGKRIYEQYF.

The gene calls are TRBV25-1 and TRBJ2-2; TRBD1 is a possible D gene (7 bases). The V end lost 5 bases, the J end lost 7 bases, and 20 bases lay between the germline ends. Germline CDR1 is MGHDK and CDR2 is SYGVNS. The CDR3 is 16 amino acids. The CDR3 region is CASSPKGAGGIGELFF. CDR3 coding DNA: TGTGCCAGCAGTCCCAAGGGGGCAGGGGGGATCGGGGAGCTGTTTTTT.

This chain uses TRBV28 with TRBJ2-1, with TRBD1 identical over 7 bases. J gave up 4 bases and V 2 bases, and 5 bases lay outside the gene matches. CDR1 is MDHEN, CDR2 SYDVKM, per germline. There are 15 residues in the CDR3. CDR3 loop: CASSLTRTGYNEQFF. CDR3 sequence (DNA): TGTGCCAGCAGTTTAACCCGGACAGGATACAATGAGCAGTTCTTC.

Notes on this clone: Other DNA sequences in this specimen translate into the identical CDR3. The V gene is TRBV5-5, the J gene TRBJ2-7; D remains ambiguous. V lost 4 bases and J 2 bases, leaving 22 bases between the germline ends. Germline V gene data show CDR1 as SGHKS and CDR2 as YYEKEE (reference sequence). The CDR3 covers 17 residues. DNA of the CDR3: TGTGCCAGCAGCCCCCAGGTCGGGCAGTTGAGCGCCTACGAGCAGTACTTC. This sequence encodes CASSPQVGQLSAYEQYF.